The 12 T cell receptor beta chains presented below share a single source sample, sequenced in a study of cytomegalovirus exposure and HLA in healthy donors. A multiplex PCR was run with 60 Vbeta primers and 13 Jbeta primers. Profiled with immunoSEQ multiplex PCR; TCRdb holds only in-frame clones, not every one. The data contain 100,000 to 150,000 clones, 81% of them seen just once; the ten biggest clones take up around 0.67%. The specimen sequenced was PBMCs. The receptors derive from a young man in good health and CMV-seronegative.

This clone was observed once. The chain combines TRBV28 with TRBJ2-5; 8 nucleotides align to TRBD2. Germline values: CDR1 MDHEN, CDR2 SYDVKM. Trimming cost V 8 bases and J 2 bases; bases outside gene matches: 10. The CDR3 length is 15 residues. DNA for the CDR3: TGTGCCAGCGCGGTCGGGGGGGACCTTCAAGAGACCCAGTACTTC. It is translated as CASAVGGDLQETQYF.

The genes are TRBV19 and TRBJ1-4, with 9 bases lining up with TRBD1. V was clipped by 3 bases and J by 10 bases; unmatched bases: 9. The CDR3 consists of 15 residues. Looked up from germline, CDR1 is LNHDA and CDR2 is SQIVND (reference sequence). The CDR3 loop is CASSITSDRGGKLFF. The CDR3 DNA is TGTGCCAGTAGTATTACATCGGACAGGGGAGGAAAACTGTTTTTT.

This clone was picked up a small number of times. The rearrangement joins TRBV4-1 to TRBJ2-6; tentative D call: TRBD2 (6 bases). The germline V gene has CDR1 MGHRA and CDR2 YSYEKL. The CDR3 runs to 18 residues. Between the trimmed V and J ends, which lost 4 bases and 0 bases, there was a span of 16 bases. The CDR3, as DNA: TGCGCCAGCAGCCCGGTCCGGGGGTTGAACTCTGGGGCCAACGTCCTGACTTTC. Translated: CASSPVRGLNSGANVLTF.

Here the CDR3 reads CASSHARSGGSTDTQYF. CDR3 bases: TGTGCCAGTAGTCATGCGAGGAGCGGGGGTAGCACAGATACGCAGTATTTT. This chain links TRBV19 with TRBJ2-3; TRBD2 matches at 8 bases. CDR1 and CDR2 (germline): LNHDA, SQIVND (reference sequence). The CDR3 runs 17 residues. V lost 5 bases to trimming and J lost 0 bases; unmatched junction nucleotides: 10.

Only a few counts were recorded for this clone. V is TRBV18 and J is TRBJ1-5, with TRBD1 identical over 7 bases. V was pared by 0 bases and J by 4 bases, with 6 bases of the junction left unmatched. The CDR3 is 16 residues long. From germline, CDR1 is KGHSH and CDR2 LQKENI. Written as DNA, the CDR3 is TGTGCCAGCTCACCACCGTTGGCAGGGGGAAATCAGCCCCAGCATTTT. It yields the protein CASSPPLAGGNQPQHF.

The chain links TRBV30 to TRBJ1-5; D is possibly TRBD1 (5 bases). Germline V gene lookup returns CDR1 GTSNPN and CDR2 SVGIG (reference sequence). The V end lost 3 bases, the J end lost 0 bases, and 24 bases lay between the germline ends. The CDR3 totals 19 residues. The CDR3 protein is CAWSPISMTELYSNQPQHF. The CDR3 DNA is TGTGCCTGGAGCCCCATATCAATGACAGAACTTTATAGCAATCAGCCCCAGCATTTT.

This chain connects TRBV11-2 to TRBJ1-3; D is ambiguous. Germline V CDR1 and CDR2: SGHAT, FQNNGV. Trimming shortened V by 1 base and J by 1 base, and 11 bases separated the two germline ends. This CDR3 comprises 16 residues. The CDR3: CASSLVGWASGNTIYF. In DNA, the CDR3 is TGTGCCAGCAGCTTAGTTGGGTGGGCTTCTGGAAACACCATATATTTT. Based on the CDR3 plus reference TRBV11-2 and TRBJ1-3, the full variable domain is EAGVAQSPRYKIIEKRQSVAFWCNPISGHATLYWYQQILGQGPKLLIQFQNNGVVDDSQLPKDRFSAERLKGVDSTLKIQPAKLEDSAVYLCASSLVGWASGNTIYFGEGSWLTVV.

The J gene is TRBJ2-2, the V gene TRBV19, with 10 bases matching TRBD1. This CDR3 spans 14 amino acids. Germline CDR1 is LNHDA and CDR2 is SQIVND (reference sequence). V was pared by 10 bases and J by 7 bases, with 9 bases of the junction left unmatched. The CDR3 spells CATGTGAIGGELFF. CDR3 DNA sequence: TGTGCCACAGGGACAGGGGCCATCGGCGGGGAGCTGTTTTTT.

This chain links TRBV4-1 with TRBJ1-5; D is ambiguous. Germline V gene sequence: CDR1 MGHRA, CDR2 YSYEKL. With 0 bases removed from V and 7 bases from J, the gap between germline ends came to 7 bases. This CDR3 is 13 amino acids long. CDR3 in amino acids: CASSQEVRQPQHF. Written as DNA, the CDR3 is TGCGCCAGCAGCCAAGAAGTTCGGCAGCCCCAGCATTTT.

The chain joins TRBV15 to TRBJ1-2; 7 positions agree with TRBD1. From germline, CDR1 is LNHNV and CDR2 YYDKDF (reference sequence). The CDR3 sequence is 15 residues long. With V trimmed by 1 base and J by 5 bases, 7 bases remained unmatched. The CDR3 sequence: CATSRGRGGGYGYTF. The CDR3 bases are TGTGCCACCAGCAGAGGTCGAGGGGGCGGGTATGGCTACACCTTC.

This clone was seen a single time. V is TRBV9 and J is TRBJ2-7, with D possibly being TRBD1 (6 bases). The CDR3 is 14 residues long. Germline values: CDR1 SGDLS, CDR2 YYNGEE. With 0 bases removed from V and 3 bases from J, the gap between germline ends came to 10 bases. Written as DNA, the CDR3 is TGTGCCAGCAGCGTAGGGCAGGGGATCTACGAGCAGTACTTC. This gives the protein CASSVGQGIYEQYF.

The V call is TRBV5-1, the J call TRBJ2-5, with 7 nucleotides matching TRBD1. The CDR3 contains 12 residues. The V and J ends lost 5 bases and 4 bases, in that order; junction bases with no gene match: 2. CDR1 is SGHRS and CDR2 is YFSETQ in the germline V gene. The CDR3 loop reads CASSRTGETQYF. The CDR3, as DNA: TGCGCCAGCAGTCGGACAGGAGAGACCCAGTACTTC.